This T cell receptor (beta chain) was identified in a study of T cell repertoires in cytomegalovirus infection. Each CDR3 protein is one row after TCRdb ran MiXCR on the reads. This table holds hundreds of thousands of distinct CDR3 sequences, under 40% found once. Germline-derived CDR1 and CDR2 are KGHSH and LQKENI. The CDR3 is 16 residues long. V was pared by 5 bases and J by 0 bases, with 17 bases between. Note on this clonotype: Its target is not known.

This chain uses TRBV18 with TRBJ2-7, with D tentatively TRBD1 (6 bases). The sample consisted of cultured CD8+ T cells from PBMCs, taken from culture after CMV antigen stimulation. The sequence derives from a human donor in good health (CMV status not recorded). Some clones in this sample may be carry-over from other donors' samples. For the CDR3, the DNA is TGTGCCAGCTCATCGAACCGGGACACCGGCTCCTACGAGCAGTACTTC. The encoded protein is CASSSNRDTGSYEQYF. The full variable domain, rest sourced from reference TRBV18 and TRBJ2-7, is NAGVMQNPRHLVRRRGQEARLRCSPMKGHSHVYWYRQLPEEGLKFMVYLQKENIIDESGMPKERFSAEFPKEGPSILRIQQVVRGDSAAYFCASSSNRDTGSYEQYFGPGTRLTVT.